These 31 T cell receptor beta chains came from one sample sequenced in a study of Graves' ophthalmopathy and Graves' hyperthyroidism. Scientists amplified the TCR beta CDR3 regions from RNA transcripts. The workflow started with a first-round RT-PCR run with HTBI primers and then moved on to a second-round multiplex PCR. A single record per CDR3 protein comes from TCRdb applying MiXCR to the multiplex PCR reads. Of roughly 610,000 distinct CDR3 sequences listed, approximately 22% are singletons. The sample was peripheral blood. The receptors derive from a woman aged 18-29 years with stable Graves' hyperthyroidism. Some clones in this sample may be carry-over from other donors' samples.

This clonotype was found many times. DNA for the CDR3: TGTGCCTGGAGTGTCGACAGGGAAGAGACCCAGTACTTC. It codes for CAWSVDREETQYF. V gene TRBV30 combines with J gene TRBJ2-5; 7 nucleotides agree with TRBD1. Germline-derived CDR1 and CDR2 are GTSNPN and SVGIG (reference sequence). The ends lost 0 bases at V and 3 bases at J; junction bases unmatched: 1. The CDR3 runs 13 residues. The full variable domain, completed using reference TRBV30 and TRBJ2-5, is SQTIHQWPATLVQPVGSPLSLECTVEGTSNPNLYWYRQAAGRGLQLLFYSVGIGQISSEVPQNLSASRPQDRQFILSSKKLLLSDSGFYLCAWSVDREETQYFGPGTRLLVL.

This clonotype was observed at least ten times. CDR3: CATKKRRDERENTEAFF. Here the CDR3 DNA reads TGTGCCACCAAAAAACGCAGGGATGAGCGGGAGAACACTGAAGCTTTCTTT. The chain combines TRBV12-3 or TRBV12-4 with TRBJ1-1, with D possibly being TRBD1 (5 bases). V shed 10 bases and J shed 1 base, with 25 bases lying between them. The CDR3 is made up of 17 amino acids.

This clonotype has a count of ten or more. This chain connects TRBV7-8 to TRBJ2-7; D is uncertain. Germline V gives CDR1 SGHVS, CDR2 FQNEAQ. The CDR3 runs 15 residues. V gave up 1 base and J gave up 0 bases, with 10 bases separating them. The CDR3 is CASSLGPQNSYEQYF. In nucleotides, the CDR3 is TGTGCCAGCAGCTTAGGGCCTCAGAACTCCTACGAGCAGTACTTC.

In its sample, this clonotype was seen many times. The chain's CDR3 is CASSLSPWYGYTF. For the CDR3, the DNA is TGTGCCAGCAGTTTATCCCCCTGGTATGGCTACACCTTC. The chain has TRBV27 and TRBJ1-2; no clear D gene. Germline V lookup: CDR1 MNHEY, CDR2 SMNVEV (reference sequence). The CDR3 contains 13 residues. V lost 0 bases and J lost 5, with 7 bases in between.

Ten or more counts support this clonotype. The gene calls are TRBV27 and TRBJ2-5, with TRBD1 identical over 9 bases. J gave up 5 bases and V 5 bases, and 3 bases lay outside the gene matches. Germline CDR1 and CDR2: MNHEY and SMNVEV (reference sequence). CDR3 length equals 13 residues. The CDR3: CASSRQGDETQYF. The CDR3 DNA is TGTGCCAGCAGTAGACAGGGGGATGAGACCCAGTACTTC.

The CDR3 is CASSLTSGTHSKTYEQYF. The CDR3 nucleotides read TGTGCCAGCAGCTTAACTAGCGGGACCCACTCAAAGACCTACGAGCAGTACTTC. The rearrangement links TRBV7-3 to TRBJ2-7, with 8 bases identical to TRBD2. Germline CDR1 and CDR2: SGHTA and FQGTGA. This CDR3 has 18 residues. Trimming took 0 bases from V and 2 from J; bases not matched to a gene: 12.

This clonotype was seen repeatedly, ten times or more. J is TRBJ1-1 and V is TRBV7-3; no clear D. The CDR3 runs 14 residues. Looked up from germline, CDR1 is SGHTA and CDR2 is FQGTGA. V was trimmed by 0 bases and J by 5 bases, leaving 10 bases between them. DNA of the CDR3: TGTGCCAGCAGCTTAACCCCAGACATTACTGAAGCTTTCTTT. Protein sequence: CASSLTPDITEAFF.

This clonotype was seen ten or more times. The chain has TRBV5-5 and TRBJ1-1; a possible D gene is TRBD1 (5 bases). The CDR3 is 14 amino acids. CDR1 is SGHKS and CDR2 is YYEKEE in the germline V gene (reference sequence). Trimming took off 3 bases at V and 0 bases at J, with 9 bases between the two ends. CDR3 coding DNA: TGTGCCAGCAGCTGGAACAGGATGAACACTGAAGCTTTCTTT. This codes for CASSWNRMNTEAFF.

This clonotype was detected many times. J is TRBJ2-2 and V is TRBV12-3 or TRBV12-4; D remains unclear. The CDR3 extends over 11 amino acids. Trimming pared 8 bases from V and 9 bases from J, leaving 10 bases between. In DNA, the CDR3 is TGTGCCAGCCATGACAACCGGGAGCTGTTTTTT. Translating it yields CASHDNRELFF.

The chain has TRBV20-1 and TRBJ2-7, with 7 bases identical to TRBD2. V shed 0 bases, J shed 2 bases, and the junction held 7 bases outside the gene matches. The CDR3 length is 15 residues. Germline CDR1 and CDR2: DFQATT and SNEGSKA (reference sequence). CDR3 DNA sequence: TGCAGTGCTAGAGAAACTAGCGTGAGCCCCTACGAGCAGTACTTC. It yields the protein CSARETSVSPYEQYF.

Ten or more counts support this clonotype. The V call is TRBV18, the J call TRBJ2-5; D is uncertain. Germline CDR1 KGHSH, CDR2 LQKENI. V was shortened by 8 bases and J by 0 bases, with 10 bases between the two germline ends. The CDR3 is made up of 13 amino acids. The CDR3 nucleotides read TGTGCCAGCAGCCCAGGATACCAAGAGACCCAGTACTTC. The encoded protein is CASSPGYQETQYF.

This clonotype was detected ten times or more. V and J are TRBV11-1 and TRBJ1-5, with D possibly matching TRBD1 (6 bases). V lost 5 bases and J 7 bases, leaving 12 bases between the germline ends. Looked up from germline, CDR1 is SGHAT and CDR2 is FQDESV (reference sequence). The CDR3 has 13 residues. The CDR3 DNA sequence: TGTGCCAGCAGCGCCGCAGGGGAACAGCCCCAGCATTTT. Translating gives CASSAAGEQPQHF. The full variable domain, rest sourced from reference TRBV11-1 and TRBJ1-5, is EAEVAQSPRYKITEKSQAVAFWCDPISGHATLYWYRQILGQGPELLVQFQDESVVDDSQLPKDRFSAERLKGVDSTLKIQPAELGDSAMYLCASSAAGEQPQHFGDGTRLSIL.

The rearrangement joins TRBV6-2 or TRBV6-3 to TRBJ1-5; D is unresolved. Per germline, CDR1 MNHEY and CDR2 SVGEGT. The V gene lost 6 bases and the J gene lost 0 bases, with 21 bases spanning the gap. CDR3 length: 18 residues. DNA for the CDR3: TGTGCCAGCAGCCCCTCTCGTCTAGGTGGTTATAGCAATCAGCCCCAGCATTTT. This sequence encodes CASSPSRLGGYSNQPQHF.

This clonotype was counted many times. The J gene is TRBJ1-3, the V gene TRBV20-1, with D hard to call. V was trimmed by 3 bases and J by 0 bases, leaving 6 bases between them. Germline CDR1 and CDR2: DFQATT and SNEGSKA (reference sequence). CDR3 size: 13 residues. CDR3 region: CSARSPSGNTIYF. CDR3 DNA: TGCAGTGCTAGGTCCCCCTCTGGAAACACCATATATTTT.

The V and J genes are TRBV12-3 or TRBV12-4 and TRBJ2-7; 9 bases are a match to TRBD2. V lost 5 bases and J lost 3; bases outside the gene matches: 5. CDR3 length: 14 amino acids. CDR3 bases: TGTGCCAGCAGTGGCAGGCGGGGGGGCTACGAGCAGTACTTC. Amino acids: CASSGRRGGYEQYF.

This clonotype was picked up many times. The chain couples TRBV20-1 to TRBJ2-1, with 11 bases aligning to TRBD2. The germline V gene encodes CDR1 DFQATT and CDR2 SNEGSKA (reference sequence). The CDR3 contains 15 residues. J lost 2 bases, V lost 6 bases, and 6 bases had no gene match. The CDR3 reads CSAMPLAGAYNEQFF. The CDR3 DNA reads TGCAGTGCCATGCCACTAGCGGGAGCCTACAATGAGCAGTTCTTC.

This clonotype was observed many times. The J gene is TRBJ2-2, the V gene TRBV20-1; 9 bases line up with TRBD2. CDR1 and CDR2 (germline): DFQATT, SNEGSKA (reference sequence). The CDR3 loop spans 16 amino acids. V was pared by 5 bases and J by 0 bases, with 7 bases of the junction left unmatched. This CDR3 reads CSAPGGGGPNTGELFF. The CDR3 DNA is TGCAGTGCTCCAGGCGGGGGGGGTCCGAACACCGGGGAGCTGTTTTTT.

This clonotype came up many times. One end of the junction is discordant with germline, which a read error may explain. The J gene is TRBJ1-6, the V gene TRBV19, with a weak D call TRBD1 (5 bases). The germline V gene encodes CDR1 LNHDA and CDR2 SQIVND (reference sequence). CDR3 length equals 13 residues. The CDR3: CASRIGDNSPLHF. As DNA, the CDR3 is TGTGCCAGTAGAATAGGGGATAATTCACCCCTCCACTTT.

The rearrangement links TRBV5-1 to TRBJ2-7; D gene ambiguous. V lost 0 bases to trimming and J lost 0 bases, with 10 bases between them. Germline CDR1 and CDR2: SGHRS and YFSETQ. The CDR3 runs to 15 residues. As DNA, the CDR3 is TGCGCCAGCAGCTTGGATCACCTGAGCTCCTACGAGCAGTACTTC. Translation: CASSLDHLSSYEQYF.

This clonotype was recorded many times. V gene TRBV7-2 combines with J gene TRBJ1-1; perhaps TRBD1 as D (6 bases). In germline, CDR1 is SGHTA, CDR2 FQGNSA. V lost 0 bases to trimming and J lost 10 bases, with 12 bases between them. This CDR3 contains 13 residues. The CDR3 region has the DNA TGTGCCAGCAGCTTAGCGGGGGGCGCGGGAGCTTTCTTT. Translation gives CASSLAGGAGAFF.

This clonotype was seen ten or more times. V and J are TRBV12-3 or TRBV12-4 and TRBJ1-6; tentatively, D is TRBD1 (6 bases). V dropped 6 bases and J dropped 7 bases, with 13 bases sitting between them. This CDR3 spans 14 amino acids. The CDR3 sequence: CASRPTGGNSPLHF. The CDR3 DNA reads as TGTGCCAGCAGGCCGACCGGGGGCAATTCACCCCTCCACTTT.

V is TRBV28 and J is TRBJ1-3; D uncertain. This CDR3 is built from 11 residues. The germline CDR1 and CDR2 sequences are MDHEN and SYDVKM. Trimming removed 4 bases at V and 7 bases at J, with 5 bases between. The chain's CDR3 is CASSSWNTIYF. The CDR3 nucleotides read TGTGCCAGCAGTTCGTGGAACACCATATATTTT. Variable domain in full (rest from reference TRBV28 and TRBJ1-3): DVKVTQSSRYLVKRTGEKVFLECVQDMDHENMFWYRQDPGLGLRLIYFSYDVKMKEKGDIPEGYSVSREKKERFSLILESASTNQTSMYLCASSSWNTIYFGEGSWLTVV.

This clonotype was detected a few times. CDR3 in amino acids: CASKLGTGATEAFF. In nucleotides, the CDR3 is TGTGCCAGCAAGCTCGGGACAGGGGCAACTGAAGCTTTCTTT. The chain uses TRBV27 and TRBJ1-1; 10 bases match TRBD1. Trimming at V came to 7 bases and at J to 5 bases, leaving 7 bases not matched to a gene. Germline V gene lookup returns CDR1 MNHEY and CDR2 SMNVEV (reference sequence). There are 14 residues in the CDR3.

In this sample, this clonotype turned up many times. The V gene is TRBV15, the J gene TRBJ1-1, with a possible D match to TRBD1 (5 bases). CDR1 LNHNV and CDR2 YYDKDF come from the germline V gene (reference sequence). V gave up 0 bases and J gave up 0 bases, with 20 bases separating them. The CDR3 is 19 residues long. CDR3 DNA: TGTGCCACCAGCAGAGAGATGGGTGGCTTGGGGCAAATGAACACTGAAGCTTTCTTT. It yields the protein CATSREMGGLGQMNTEAFF.

The V and J genes are TRBV12-3 or TRBV12-4 and TRBJ1-5; possible D gene TRBD1, 5 bases. The CDR3 is 14 residues long. Trimming stripped 5 bases from V and 6 bases from J, with 14 bases between. The CDR3 region is CASSRDEGSQPQHF. CDR3 DNA: TGTGCCAGCAGTCGGGACGAGGGAAGTCAGCCCCAGCATTTT.

This clonotype turned up a few times. No conserved phenylalanine or tryptophan is present at the end of the CDR3, so a read error is the likely explanation. This chain links TRBV11-2 with TRBJ2-7; TRBD1 might be the D (6 bases). The V and J ends lost 0 bases and 1 base respectively, with 10 bases between them. This CDR3 is built from 15 residues. Germline loops: CDR1 SGHAT, CDR2 FQNNGV. The CDR3 protein is CASSLEADSSYEQYL. The CDR3 nucleotides are TGTGCCAGCAGCTTAGAGGCGGACAGTTCCTACGAGCAGTACCTC.

This clonotype has a count of ten or more. This sequence joins TRBV20-1 and TRBJ2-5; 8 nucleotides line up with TRBD2. V dropped 3 bases and J dropped 2; count of bases not matched to a gene: 2. Looked up from germline, CDR1 is DFQATT and CDR2 is SNEGSKA (reference sequence). The CDR3 runs 13 residues. Here the CDR3 DNA reads TGCAGTGCTAGCGGGGGGGTACAAGAGACCCAGTACTTC. It yields the protein CSASGGVQETQYF.

This clonotype occurred many times. The chain couples TRBV29-1 to TRBJ1-1, with D maybe TRBD1 (6 bases). With 5 bases removed from V and 4 bases from J, the gap between germline ends came to 14 bases. Germline CDR1 reads SQVTM; CDR2 reads ANQGSEA. CDR3 length: 13 amino acids. CDR3 sequence: CSVLRATGTEAFF. DNA for the CDR3: TGCAGCGTTTTGAGGGCGACAGGCACTGAAGCTTTCTTT.

Many counts were recorded for this clonotype. The chain is built from TRBV18 and TRBJ2-7, with TRBD1 matching 7 bases. V gave up 3 bases and J gave up 2 bases; unmatched junction bases: 10. CDR1 KGHSH and CDR2 LQKENI come from the germline V gene. The CDR3 totals 16 residues. CDR3 sequence reads: CASSPYLRDRTYEQYF. DNA for the CDR3: TGTGCCAGCTCACCGTACCTCCGGGACAGAACCTACGAGCAGTACTTC.

The V call is TRBV7-2, the J call TRBJ1-2; tentative D call: TRBD1 (5 bases). Germline V gene data show CDR1 as SGHTA and CDR2 as FQGNSA. CDR3 size: 14 residues. V gave up 3 bases and J gave up 4 bases, with 12 bases separating them. Written as DNA, the CDR3 is TGTGCCAGCAGCTTGAAGGGACGGAGCTATGGCTACACCTTC. Its protein product is CASSLKGRSYGYTF. The entire variable domain, with the rest obtained from reference TRBV7-2 and TRBJ1-2, is as follows: GAGVSQSPSNKVTEKGKDVELRCDPISGHTALYWYRQSLGQGLEFLIYFQGNSAPDKSGLPSDRFSAERTGGSVSTLTIQRTQQEDSAVYLCASSLKGRSYGYTFGSGTRLTVV.

This sequence joins TRBV11-2 and TRBJ1-2, with 7 bases that match TRBD1. CDR3 size: 14 residues. CDR1 and CDR2 from the germline V gene are SGHAT and FQNNGV. The V and J ends lost 2 bases and 9 bases, in that order; junction bases with no gene match: 9. CDR3 loop: CASSLFGTVESYTF. For the CDR3, the DNA is TGTGCCAGCAGCTTATTTGGGACAGTCGAAAGCTACACCTTC.